The 3 T cell receptor beta chains below come from one sample, sequenced in a study of T cells in Graves' hyperthyroidism and ophthalmopathy. RNA transcripts were the template for amplifying TCR beta CDR3 regions. With the HTBI primer set, the TCR CDR3 went through a first round of RT-PCR. TCRdb called the multiplex PCR reads again in MiXCR, with one record for every CDR3 protein. Here the sample spans 500,000 to 800,000 distinct CDR3 sequences, 45% being singletons. The specimen sequenced was peripheral blood or thyroid tissue (not recorded which). All receptors derive from an adult man with Graves' disease, either hyperthyroidism or ophthalmopathy (not recorded which).

This clonotype was detected a few times. The chain uses TRBV7-6 and TRBJ1-6; perhaps TRBD1 as D (5 bases). The CDR3 extends over 17 amino acids. Germline CDR1 SGHVS, CDR2 FNYEAQ. The V end lost 1 base, the J end lost 7 bases, and 17 bases lay between the germline ends. This CDR3 reads CASSLERPGPVNSPLHF. The CDR3, as DNA: TGTGCCAGCAGCTTAGAGAGACCGGGACCGGTGAATTCACCCCTCCACTTT.

The chain recombines TRBV20-1 with TRBJ1-2; no reliable D call. The CDR3 extends over 12 amino acids. The germline V and J ends were trimmed by 4 bases and 2 bases, with 8 bases remaining between them. CDR1 and CDR2 from the germline V gene are DFQATT and SNEGSKA (reference sequence). The CDR3 nucleotides read TGCAGTGCTACCCAGGAAAACTATGGCTACACCTTC. Translating gives CSATQENYGYTF.

J is TRBJ2-7 and V is TRBV5-1; D is possibly TRBD2 (6 bases). The CDR3 is made up of 15 amino acids. Germline assignment: CDR1 SGHRS and CDR2 YFSETQ. Trimming removed 2 bases at V and 0 bases at J, with 12 bases between. In DNA form, the CDR3 reads TGCGCCAGCAGCTTATCTCCGGGGGACTCCTACGAGCAGTACTTC. Its protein product is CASSLSPGDSYEQYF.